Listed here are 5 T cell receptor beta chains from one sample, sequenced in a study of T cells in Graves' hyperthyroidism and ophthalmopathy (dated by TCRdb to the late 2010s). Library method: multiplex PCR. TCRdb lists the instrument as Illumina HiSeq 2000. The TCR beta CDR3 regions were amplified from RNA transcripts. For the first round of RT-PCR on the TCR CDR3, the HTBI primer set was used together with the Qiagen OneStep RT-PCR kit. TCRdb handled the public reads itself, with Q25 trimming in fastp and clone calling in MiXCR, and kept productive beta chains. Here each entry gathers all rows of one CDR3 protein and keeps the most common genes and DNA. The table for this sample lists just over 550,000 distinct CDR3 sequences; approximately 44% of them were counted only once. The biggest ten clones account for about 8.2% of the sample. The source material was peripheral blood or thyroid tissue (not recorded which). The receptor source for this set is a woman aged 18-35 years with Graves' hyperthyroidism. Donor details come from another sample of the same person, matched by shared clones.

This chain links TRBV4-2 with TRBJ1-1; D unresolved. Looked up from germline, CDR1 is LGHNA and CDR2 is YNFKEQ. The germline V and J ends were trimmed by 4 bases and 1 base, with 10 bases remaining between them. The CDR3 runs 14 residues. The CDR3 nucleotides read TGTGCCAGCAGCCGCTCAGGCGGGAACACTGAAGCTTTCTTT. Its protein product is CASSRSGGNTEAFF.

The sample holds many counts of this clonotype. The chain employs TRBV15 and TRBJ1-5; D remains ambiguous. Germline V CDR1 and CDR2: LNHNV, YYDKDF (reference sequence). CDR3 length equals 18 residues. The V end lost 6 bases, the J end lost 0 bases, and 21 bases lay between the germline ends. CDR3 sequence: CATRPPDVGPYSNQPQHF. The CDR3 bases are TGTGCCACCAGACCACCTGACGTGGGCCCCTATAGCAATCAGCCCCAGCATTTT.

The V and J genes are TRBV20-1 and TRBJ1-4; 7 nucleotides line up with TRBD1. CDR3 length: 11 amino acids. The germline V gene has CDR1 DFQATT and CDR2 SNEGSKA (reference sequence). V shed 6 bases and J 14 bases; nucleotides not matched to a gene: 9. CDR3 nucleotide sequence: TGCAGTGCAAGGCAGGGGGTAGGGCTGTTTTTT. As protein: CSARQGVGLFF.

This chain connects TRBV15 to TRBJ2-7; D not resolved. The germline V and J ends were trimmed by 5 bases and 0 bases, with 11 bases remaining between them. This CDR3 contains 14 residues. Germline CDR1 and CDR2: LNHNV and YYDKDF (reference sequence). The CDR3 sequence: CATSPWTVSYEQYF. Here the CDR3 DNA reads TGTGCCACCAGCCCCTGGACGGTCTCCTACGAGCAGTACTTC. The variable domain in full, completed from reference TRBV15 and TRBJ2-7, reads DAMVIQNPRYQVTQFGKPVTLSCSQTLNHNVMYWYQQKSSQAPKLLFHYYDKDFNNEADTPDNFQSRRPNTSFCFLDIRSPGLGDTAMYLCATSPWTVSYEQYFGPGTRLTVT.

The chain uses TRBV12-3 or TRBV12-4 and TRBJ1-5, with a tentative D call TRBD1 (5 bases). The CDR3 has 15 amino acids. Trimming stripped 1 base from V and 5 bases from J, with 12 bases between. CDR3 sequence: CASSLGAGFHQPQHF. CDR3 sequence (DNA): TGTGCCAGCAGTTTAGGGGCAGGGTTTCATCAGCCCCAGCATTTT.